The TCR beta chain under discussion was sequenced for a study of CD4 T cells in relation to SARS-CoV-2 and coronaviruses. Turning to the study itself: Convalescent donors were aged about 20 to 80, with median approximately 39 years. Study-wide points: This crossreactivity analysis covered spike protein alone, no other viral proteins.

Naive or memory CD4+ cells were cultured 1:1 with T cell-depleted PBMCs plus CEF. Naive and memory CD4+ T cells were cultured with CEF, then survey-sequenced. Method: immunoSEQ multiplex PCR; TCRdb's copy keeps in-frame clones and lacks some. Counted here are 38,000 or so clones, 77% occurring once; the ten biggest clones make up just over 20%. Details on this clone: Its antigen is currently unknown.

After removal of 0 bases from V and 0 bases from J, the junction contained 1 base not matched to a gene. CDR1 MDHEN and CDR2 SYDVKM come from the germline V gene. This CDR3 has 16 amino acids. The chain carries TRBV28 and TRBJ2-2, with 7 bases fitting TRBD2. Sequenced input: memory CD4+ T cells from PBMCs, cultured in vitro. The clonotype comes from an adult with COVID-19. CDR3 nucleotide sequence: TGTGCCAGCAGTTTATGGAGCGGGGCGAACACCGGGGAGCTGTTTTTT. Its translation: CASSLWSGANTGELFF.